This is a list of T cell receptor beta chains from one sample in a study of identical twins. Each CDR3 protein is one row after TCRdb ran MiXCR on the 5' RACE reads. In the table there are fewer than 800,000 distinct CDR3 sequences, just over 7% of which are singletons. These data were likewise used in another study, on yellow fever vaccine responses in identical twins.

The sample comprised PBMCs. The source of these receptors is a woman aged 18-35 years in good health. Both conserved end residues are part of each CDR3. The D gene is left open where the match is weak. Only part of the rows carry a size: once, few, many, or a class if the clone is expanded.

TGTGCCAGCAGCACAGGACTAGCGGGGAACACCGGGGAGCTGTTTTTT | CASSTGLAGNTGELFF | TRBD2 | TRBJ2-2 | few | TRBV7-9
TGTGCCAGCAGCTTGTGGGGGGCCTCAGATACGCAGTATTTT | CASSLWGASDTQYF | . | TRBJ2-3 | few | TRBV5-4
TGCAGCGTGGGGTTAAGGGACAGTGAAGCTTTCTTT | CSVGLRDSEAFF | TRBD1 | TRBJ1-1 | many | TRBV29-1
TGTGCCAGCAGTTTCAGACTAGCGGGCACCGCAGATACGCAGTATTTT | CASSFRLAGTADTQYF | TRBD2 | TRBJ2-3 | few | TRBV12-3/TRBV12-4
TGTGCCAGCACCAGACAGACAGGGGAGAACACTGAAGCTTTCTTT | CASTRQTGENTEAFF | TRBD1 | TRBJ1-1 | many | TRBV7-9
TGCAGTGCTCCACTAGCGGGGGTTCCCGATACGCAGTATTTT | CSAPLAGVPDTQYF | TRBD2 | TRBJ2-3 | many | TRBV20-1
TGTGCCGTGGGACAGGGGGTGGACTATGGCTACACCTTC | CAVGQGVDYGYTF | TRBD1 | TRBJ1-2 | few | TRBV10-3
TGTGCTAGTGGTACCCCAGGGGGCCACAATGAGCAGTTCTTC | CASGTPGGHNEQFF | TRBD1 | TRBJ2-1 | . | TRBV12-5
TGTGCCACCAGTACCGGCACAGGGGGCAAGGAGGTATATTTT | CATSTGTGGKEVYF | TRBD1 | TRBJ1-3 | few | TRBV15
TGTGCCAGCAGCCAAGGGAGCGGGAGATATTCCTACGAGCAGTACTTC | CASSQGSGRYSYEQYF | TRBD2 | TRBJ2-7 | . | TRBV14
TGTGCCAGCAGTTTAACGGCCACAGCCTACGAGCAGTACTTC | CASSLTATAYEQYF | . | TRBJ2-7 | many | TRBV12-3/TRBV12-4
TGCAGCTTCGGTGGGTCTAGCGGGACCGGGGAGCTGTTTTTT | CSFGGSSGTGELFF | TRBD2 | TRBJ2-2 | many | TRBV29-1
TGCAGTGCTAGAGATTTGGGTCAAGGCGAGCAGTACTTC | CSARDLGQGEQYF | . | TRBJ2-7 | many | TRBV20-1
TGCAGCGTTGACGGGGGAACTAATCAGCCCCAGCATTTT | CSVDGGTNQPQHF | . | TRBJ1-5 | few | TRBV29-1
TGCGCCAGCAGCCAAGAGGGTTCTCGGGAGCAGTTCTTC | CASSQEGSREQFF | . | TRBJ2-1 | many | TRBV4-1
TGTGCCAGCACTAAGGGTGCCCCCTACAATGAGCAGTTCTTC | CASTKGAPYNEQFF | . | TRBJ2-1 | . | TRBV6-2/TRBV6-3
TGCAGTGCGGAGAGCTTGGATTATTACAATGAGCAGTTCTTC | CSAESLDYYNEQFF | . | TRBJ2-1 | few | TRBV20-1
TGTGCCACCAGTGGCATACTAGCGGGAGGGTCTTCCTACAATGAGCAGTTCTTC | CATSGILAGGSSYNEQFF | TRBD2 | TRBJ2-1 | many | TRBV24-1
TGTGCCACCCGACAGGGTGGTAAGAACACTGAAGCTTTCTTT | CATRQGGKNTEAFF | TRBD1 | TRBJ1-1 | few | TRBV6-1
TGCAGTGCTAAAACGGGACTAGCGGGGGGCACAGATACGCAGTATTTT | CSAKTGLAGGTDTQYF | TRBD2 | TRBJ2-3 | many | TRBV20-1
TGTGCCAGCAGCCAAGGTGCGGGGCTAGGACCCTACGAGCAGTACTTC | CASSQGAGLGPYEQYF | . | TRBJ2-7 | few | TRBV3-1
TGCAGTGCTAGAGATAATTCCAACTACGAGCAGTACTTC | CSARDNSNYEQYF | . | TRBJ2-7 | many | TRBV20-1
TGTGCCAGCAGCCTCCGGGGGGGGTTACCAGAGACCCAGTACTTC | CASSLRGGLPETQYF | TRBD2 | TRBJ2-5 | . | TRBV3-1
TGCAGTGCTAATGACCCGGGACTAGCGGGAAATGAGCAGTTCTTC | CSANDPGLAGNEQFF | TRBD2 | TRBJ2-1 | few | TRBV20-1
TGTGCCAGCAGCTTATCGGCGCAGACCAATTCACCCCTCCACTTT | CASSLSAQTNSPLHF | . | TRBJ1-6 | many | TRBV5-5
TGTGCCAGCAGTTTAATTCGGTCAACTCACACCGGGGAGCTGTTTTTT | CASSLIRSTHTGELFF | . | TRBJ2-2 | . | TRBV27
TGTGCCATCAGTTTTCAGGGGTATGGCTACACCTTC | CAISFQGYGYTF | . | TRBJ1-2 | few | TRBV10-3
TGTGCCAGCAGCTTCTTTAGCGGGACAGGCTACGAGCAGTACTTC | CASSFFSGTGYEQYF | . | TRBJ2-7 | few | TRBV7-9
TGTGCCAGCAGCTTCGGCAGGGGGGTAAACACTGAAGCTTTCTTT | CASSFGRGVNTEAFF | TRBD1 | TRBJ1-1 | . | TRBV7-8
TGTGCCAGCAGTGAAAGTAGGTGGGGAGAGACCCAGTACTTC | CASSESRWGETQYF | . | TRBJ2-5 | few | TRBV25-1
TGTGCCAGCAGGGGGGAGGGGTACGAGCAGTACTTC | CASRGEGYEQYF | TRBD2 | TRBJ2-7 | . | TRBV27
TGTGCCAGCAGTTTAGCCCCCACTAGCTCGAACACCGGGGAGCTGTTTTTT | CASSLAPTSSNTGELFF | . | TRBJ2-2 | many | TRBV12-3/TRBV12-4
TGTGCTAGTGGTTTGGGACTAGCGGGACCCACAGATACGCAGTATTTT | CASGLGLAGPTDTQYF | TRBD2 | TRBJ2-3 | . | TRBV12-5
TGTGCCAGCAGCTTGTCACTAGCCTCCACAGATACGCAGTATTTT | CASSLSLASTDTQYF | . | TRBJ2-3 | few | TRBV5-5
TGTGCCAGCAGTGAAGAGGGGGGGGCCGGTAGACAGCCCCAGCATTTT | CASSEEGGAGRQPQHF | . | TRBJ1-5 | few | TRBV2
TGCAGCGCCGCCGAACGCCGAGGCGCTAACTATGGCTACACCTTC | CSAAERRGANYGYTF | . | TRBJ1-2 | . | TRBV29-1
TGTGCCAGCAGCTTAGGCAGACTAGCGGGGGGGCCCTACAATGAGCAGTTCTTC | CASSLGRLAGGPYNEQFF | TRBD2 | TRBJ2-1 | . | TRBV7-8
TGCGCCAGCAGCCAACCAGGGCTGAACACTGAAGCTTTCTTT | CASSQPGLNTEAFF | . | TRBJ1-1 | many | TRBV4-1
TGCGCCAGCAGCTTGGATGGCGCTACAAGTGAGCAGTTCTTC | CASSLDGATSEQFF | . | TRBJ2-1 | few | TRBV5-1
TGTGCCACCCTCGTGGGGGTCTGGGGGTGGGCTGAAGCTTTCTTT | CATLVGVWGWAEAFF | . | TRBJ1-1 | few | TRBV27